What follows are 5 T cell receptor beta chains derived from one specimen sequenced in a study of T cell responses to AZD1222 COVID-19 vaccine. Some clones are missing from TCRdb's copy, which holds only in-frame ones; the method was immunoSEQ multiplex PCR. Of 120,000 to 150,000 clones listed, approximately 90% are singletons. This sample comprised peripheral blood, obtained on day 0 of AZD1222 vaccination. These receptors originate from an adult in good health.

The chain joins TRBV6-4 to TRBJ2-1; 9 nucleotides line up with TRBD2. The CDR3 spans 16 residues. V shed 0 bases and J 5 bases; nucleotides not matched to a gene: 5. CDR1 MRHNA and CDR2 SNTAGT come from the germline V gene. The chain's CDR3 is CASSDSASGDNNEQFF. In nucleotides, the CDR3 is TGTGCCAGCAGTGACTCCGCTAGCGGGGATAACAATGAGCAGTTCTTC.

The chain is built from TRBV3-1 (or the pseudogene TRBV3-2) and TRBJ1-2; D is unresolved. In germline, CDR1 is LGHDT, CDR2 YNNKEL (reference sequence). CDR3 length equals 15 residues. V was trimmed by 6 bases and J by 6 bases, leaving 20 bases between them. This CDR3 reads CASSHREPLADGYTF. DNA for the CDR3: TGTGCCAGCAGTCATCGGGAGCCCCTGGCGGATGGCTACACCTTC.

The chain uses TRBV5-4 and TRBJ2-3; D gene uncertain. This CDR3 has 14 amino acids. The germline V gene has CDR1 SGHNT and CDR2 YYREEE (reference sequence). V was shortened by 4 bases and J by 0 bases, with 9 bases between the two germline ends. Here the CDR3 reads CASSPDLSTDTQYF. CDR3 sequence (DNA): TGTGCCAGCAGCCCTGATTTGAGCACAGATACGCAGTATTTT.

The rearrangement uses TRBV4-1 and TRBJ1-2, with D possibly being TRBD1 (5 bases). The germline V and J ends were trimmed by 4 bases and 4 bases, with 16 bases remaining between them. The germline V gene has CDR1 MGHRA and CDR2 YSYEKL. This CDR3 region has 15 residues. The CDR3 DNA sequence: TGCGCCAGCAGCCCCGGGTTGGGGGTCATCTATGGCTACACCTTC. This translates into CASSPGLGVIYGYTF.

This clone has only one observation. This sequence joins TRBV5-5 and TRBJ2-2; D gene uncertain. The CDR3 runs 14 residues. Germline CDR1 and CDR2: SGHKS and YYEKEE (reference sequence). V was shortened by 2 bases and J by 6 bases, with 11 bases between the two germline ends. The CDR3 loop reads CASSFPLAPGELFF. The CDR3 nucleotides are TGTGCCAGCAGCTTCCCTCTTGCCCCCGGGGAGCTGTTTTTT.